This T cell receptor (beta chain) originates from a study of shared clonotypes between healthy human individuals. CDR1 is LNHDA, CDR2 SQIVND, per germline (reference sequence). The CDR3 consists of 12 residues. V lost 11 bases to trimming and J lost 7 bases; unmatched junction nucleotides: 8. Generated by immunoSEQ multiplex PCR, the TCRdb table keeps only in-frame clones and is missing some. The profile shows roughly 500,000 clones, around 96% of them singletons. Details on this clone: Its antigen is currently unknown.

Findings of the study overall: With few donors, the genetic and exposure-history diversity represented was limited. Apart from blood, nothing was sampled; tissue repertoires likely differ.

This TCR was recovered from a woman between 25 and 40 years old in good health. The sample taken for sequencing was naive CD4+ T cells sorted from blood. Documented subset: CD45RA+ positively selected. The chain uses TRBV19 and TRBJ1-5; 7 positions agree with TRBD1. This CDR3 is CACDRAGQPQHF. CDR3 DNA sequence: TGTGCCTGTGACAGGGCAGGGCAGCCCCAGCATTTT.